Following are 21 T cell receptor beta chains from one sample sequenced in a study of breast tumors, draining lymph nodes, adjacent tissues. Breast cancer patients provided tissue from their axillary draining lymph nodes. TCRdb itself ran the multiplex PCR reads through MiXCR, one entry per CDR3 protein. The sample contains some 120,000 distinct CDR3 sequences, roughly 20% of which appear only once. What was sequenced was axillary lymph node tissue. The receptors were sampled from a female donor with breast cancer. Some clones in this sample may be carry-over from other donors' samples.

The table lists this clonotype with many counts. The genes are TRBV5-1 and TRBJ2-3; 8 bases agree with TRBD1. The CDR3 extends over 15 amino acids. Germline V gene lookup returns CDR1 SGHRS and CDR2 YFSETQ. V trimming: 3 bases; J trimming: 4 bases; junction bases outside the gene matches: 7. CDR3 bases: TGCGCCAGCAGCTCAACAGGGGGTGGCCCAGATACGCAGTATTTT. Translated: CASSSTGGGPDTQYF.

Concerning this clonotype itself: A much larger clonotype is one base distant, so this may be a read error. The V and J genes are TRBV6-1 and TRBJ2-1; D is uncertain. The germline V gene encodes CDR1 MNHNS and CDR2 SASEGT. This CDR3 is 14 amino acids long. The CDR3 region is CASSERRGLNGQFF. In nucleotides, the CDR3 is TGTGCCAGCAGTGAACGTCGCGGATTGAATGGGCAGTTCTTC.

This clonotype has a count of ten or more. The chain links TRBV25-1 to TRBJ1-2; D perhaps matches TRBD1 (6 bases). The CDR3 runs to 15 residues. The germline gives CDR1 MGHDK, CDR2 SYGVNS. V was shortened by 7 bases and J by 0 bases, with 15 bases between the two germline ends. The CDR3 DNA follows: TGTGCCAGCATGGGGGCAGGGGCGTCTAACTATGGCTACACCTTC. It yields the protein CASMGAGASNYGYTF.

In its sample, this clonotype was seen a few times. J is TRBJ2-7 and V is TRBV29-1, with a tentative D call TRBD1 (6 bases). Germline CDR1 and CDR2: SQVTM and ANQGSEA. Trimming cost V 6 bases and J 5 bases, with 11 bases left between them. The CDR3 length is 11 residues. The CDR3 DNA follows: TGCAGCGTGGGCAGGGGCGACGAGCAGTACTTC. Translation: CSVGRGDEQYF.

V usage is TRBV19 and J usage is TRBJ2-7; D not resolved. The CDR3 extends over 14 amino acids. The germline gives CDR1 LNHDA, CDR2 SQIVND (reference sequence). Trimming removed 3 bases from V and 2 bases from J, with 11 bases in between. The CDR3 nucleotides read TGTGCCAGTAGTATCGTGCCGGATACCTACGAGCAGTACTTC. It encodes CASSIVPDTYEQYF.

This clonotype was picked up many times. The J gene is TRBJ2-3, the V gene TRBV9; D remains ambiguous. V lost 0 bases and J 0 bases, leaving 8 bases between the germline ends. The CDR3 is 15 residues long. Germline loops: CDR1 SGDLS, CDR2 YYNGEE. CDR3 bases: TGTGCCAGCAGCGTAGGGGCAAGCAGCACAGATACGCAGTATTTT. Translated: CASSVGASSTDTQYF.

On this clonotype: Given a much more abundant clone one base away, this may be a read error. CDR3 sequence (DNA): TGCAGTGCCCATCGGGAGAGGAATCAGCCCCAGCATTTT. Amino acids: CSAHRERNQPQHF. The rearrangement joins TRBV20-1 to TRBJ1-5; D not resolved. The CDR3 is 13 residues long. V lost 6 bases and J 4 bases, leaving 13 bases between the germline ends. The germline V gene encodes CDR1 DFQATT and CDR2 SNEGSKA (reference sequence).

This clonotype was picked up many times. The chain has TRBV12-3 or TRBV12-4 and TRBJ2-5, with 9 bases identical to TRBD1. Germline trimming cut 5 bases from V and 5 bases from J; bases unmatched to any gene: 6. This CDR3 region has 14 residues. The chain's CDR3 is CASSTAGTGETQYF. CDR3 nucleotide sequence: TGTGCCAGCAGTACTGCCGGGACAGGGGAGACCCAGTACTTC.

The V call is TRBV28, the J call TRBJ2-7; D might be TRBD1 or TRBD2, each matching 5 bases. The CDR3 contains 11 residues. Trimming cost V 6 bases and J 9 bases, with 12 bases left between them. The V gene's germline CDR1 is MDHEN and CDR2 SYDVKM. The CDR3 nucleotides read TGTGCCAGCAGCCAGGGAGCCGGGCAGTACTTC. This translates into CASSQGAGQYF.

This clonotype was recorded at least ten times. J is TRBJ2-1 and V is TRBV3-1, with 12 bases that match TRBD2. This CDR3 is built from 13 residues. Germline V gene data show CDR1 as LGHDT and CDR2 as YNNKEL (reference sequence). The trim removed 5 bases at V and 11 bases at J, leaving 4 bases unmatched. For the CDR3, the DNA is TGTGCCAGCAGCGGACTAGCGGGATCGCAGCAGTTCTTC. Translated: CASSGLAGSQQFF.

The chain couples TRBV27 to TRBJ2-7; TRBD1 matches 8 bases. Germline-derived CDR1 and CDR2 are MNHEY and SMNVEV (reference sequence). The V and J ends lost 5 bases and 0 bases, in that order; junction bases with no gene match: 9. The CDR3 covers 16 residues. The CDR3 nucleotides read TGTGCCAGCAGTCCATCGACAGGGGAGAGCTCCTACGAGCAGTACTTC. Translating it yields CASSPSTGESSYEQYF.

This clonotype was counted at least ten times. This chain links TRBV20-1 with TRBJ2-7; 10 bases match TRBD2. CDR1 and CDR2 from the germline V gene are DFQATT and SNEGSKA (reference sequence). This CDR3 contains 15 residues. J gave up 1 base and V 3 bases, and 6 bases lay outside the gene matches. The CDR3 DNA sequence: TGCAGTGCTAGCAACCCAGCGGGAGGGTCCTACGAGCAGTACTTC. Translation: CSASNPAGGSYEQYF.

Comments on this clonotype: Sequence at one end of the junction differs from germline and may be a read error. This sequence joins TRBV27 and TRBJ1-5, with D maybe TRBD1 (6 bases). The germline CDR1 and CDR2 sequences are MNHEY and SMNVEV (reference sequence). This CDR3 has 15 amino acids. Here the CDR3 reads CASNLGGWSNQPQHF. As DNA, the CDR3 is TGTGCCAGCAATTTAGGGGGATGGAGCAATCAGCCCCAGCATTTT.

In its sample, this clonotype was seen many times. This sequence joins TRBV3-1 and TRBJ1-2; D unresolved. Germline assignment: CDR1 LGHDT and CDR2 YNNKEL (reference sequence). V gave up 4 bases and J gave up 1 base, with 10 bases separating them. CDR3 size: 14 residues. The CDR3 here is CASSPSGLNYGYTF. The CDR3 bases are TGTGCCAGCAGCCCTAGCGGCCTTAACTATGGCTACACCTTC.

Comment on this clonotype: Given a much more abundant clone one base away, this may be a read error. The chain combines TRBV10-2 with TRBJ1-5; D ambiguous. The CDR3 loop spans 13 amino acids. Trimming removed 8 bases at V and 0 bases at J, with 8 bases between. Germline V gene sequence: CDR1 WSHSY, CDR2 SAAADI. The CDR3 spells CASGLNSNQPQHF. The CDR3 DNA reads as TGCGCCAGCGGCCTCAATAGCAATCAGCCCCAGCATTTT.

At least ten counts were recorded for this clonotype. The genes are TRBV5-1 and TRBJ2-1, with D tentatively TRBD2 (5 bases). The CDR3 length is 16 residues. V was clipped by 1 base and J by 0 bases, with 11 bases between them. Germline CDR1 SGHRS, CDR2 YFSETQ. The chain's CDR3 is CASSLLARSSYNEQFF. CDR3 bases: TGCGCCAGCAGCTTGCTAGCCCGTAGCTCCTACAATGAGCAGTTCTTC.

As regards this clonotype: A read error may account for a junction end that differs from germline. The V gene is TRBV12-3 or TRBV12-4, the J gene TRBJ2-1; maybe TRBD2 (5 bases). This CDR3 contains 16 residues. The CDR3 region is CASSLTGIGSYNGQFF. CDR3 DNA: TGTGCCAGCAGTTTAACGGGGATAGGGTCCTACAATGGGCAGTTCTTC.

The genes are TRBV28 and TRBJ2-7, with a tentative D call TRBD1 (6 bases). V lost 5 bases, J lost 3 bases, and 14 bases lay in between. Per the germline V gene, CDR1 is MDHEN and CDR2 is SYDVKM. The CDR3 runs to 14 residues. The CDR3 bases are TGTGCCAGCAGTCTTATCGTACAGGGCTACGAGCAGTACTTC. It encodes CASSLIVQGYEQYF.

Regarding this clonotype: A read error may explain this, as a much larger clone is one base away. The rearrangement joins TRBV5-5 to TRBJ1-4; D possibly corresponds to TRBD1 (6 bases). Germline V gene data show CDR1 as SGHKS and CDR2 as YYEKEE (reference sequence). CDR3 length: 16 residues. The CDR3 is CASSKAGGQANDKLFF. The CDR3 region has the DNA TGTGCCAGCAGCAAAGCGGGGGGGCAGGCAAATGATAAACTGTTTTTT.

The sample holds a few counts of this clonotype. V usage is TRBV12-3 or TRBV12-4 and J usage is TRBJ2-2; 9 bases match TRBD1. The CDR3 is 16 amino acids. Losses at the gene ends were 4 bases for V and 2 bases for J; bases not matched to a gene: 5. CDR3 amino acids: CASSSLGQGNTGELFF. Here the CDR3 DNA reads TGTGCCAGCAGTTCCCTGGGACAGGGAAACACCGGGGAGCTGTTTTTT.

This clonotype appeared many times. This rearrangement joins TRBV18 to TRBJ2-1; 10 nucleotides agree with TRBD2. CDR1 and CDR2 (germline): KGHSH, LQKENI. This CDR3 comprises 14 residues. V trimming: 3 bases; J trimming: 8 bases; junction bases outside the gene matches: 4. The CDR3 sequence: CASSPASGSDEQFF. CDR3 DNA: TGTGCCAGCTCACCGGCTAGCGGGAGTGATGAGCAGTTCTTC.